The sample holds many counts of the clone carrying this T cell receptor (beta chain). This entry belongs to a study of early T cells in non-severe SARS-CoV-2 infection. A single record per CDR3 protein comes from TCRdb applying MiXCR to the 5' RACE reads. This sample yields about 34,000 distinct CDR3 sequences, of which 6% to 7% are seen a single time; approximately 7.5% belongs to the top ten. V was trimmed by 5 bases and J by 4 bases, leaving 15 bases between them. The CDR3 has 14 amino acids. From germline, CDR1 is SGHRS and CDR2 YFSETQ. The sequencing sample was made of whole blood. This receptor was taken from an adult who was a healthcare worker with PCR-confirmed SARS-CoV-2 infection or an uninfected control (not recorded which). The genes are TRBV5-1 and TRBJ1-1; D is unclear. The CDR3 here is CASSIRGVGTEAFF. In nucleotides, the CDR3 is TGCGCCAGCAGTATCCGCGGGGTGGGCACTGAAGCTTTCTTT.